This paragraph covers one T cell receptor (beta chain) sequence. Antigen: not known. Profiling relied on immunoSEQ multiplex PCR, and the TCRdb table lists in-frame clones only, not all of them. Among approximately 150,000 clones, roughly 89% were seen once, and the ten largest hold 1.7%. CDR1 is MNHNS, CDR2 SASEGT, per germline. The CDR3 length is 17 residues. J gave up 2 bases and V 1 base, and 5 bases lay outside the gene matches. These data belong to a study of T cell responses to AZD1222 COVID-19 vaccine. Points from the study as a whole: Clonal diversity was possibly underestimated; the donors were predominantly white British and more often female. Breadth and depth of Spike-specific TCRs rose after two AZD1222 doses.

This sequence was found in an adult in good health. This specimen consisted of peripheral blood, obtained on day 0 of AZD1222 vaccination. The chain has TRBV6-1 and TRBJ2-1; 10 bases map to TRBD2. DNA for the CDR3: TGTGCCAGCAGTGAAGAGGGAGCGGGAGGGGCCTACAATGAGCAGTTCTTC. Its protein is CASSEEGAGGAYNEQFF.